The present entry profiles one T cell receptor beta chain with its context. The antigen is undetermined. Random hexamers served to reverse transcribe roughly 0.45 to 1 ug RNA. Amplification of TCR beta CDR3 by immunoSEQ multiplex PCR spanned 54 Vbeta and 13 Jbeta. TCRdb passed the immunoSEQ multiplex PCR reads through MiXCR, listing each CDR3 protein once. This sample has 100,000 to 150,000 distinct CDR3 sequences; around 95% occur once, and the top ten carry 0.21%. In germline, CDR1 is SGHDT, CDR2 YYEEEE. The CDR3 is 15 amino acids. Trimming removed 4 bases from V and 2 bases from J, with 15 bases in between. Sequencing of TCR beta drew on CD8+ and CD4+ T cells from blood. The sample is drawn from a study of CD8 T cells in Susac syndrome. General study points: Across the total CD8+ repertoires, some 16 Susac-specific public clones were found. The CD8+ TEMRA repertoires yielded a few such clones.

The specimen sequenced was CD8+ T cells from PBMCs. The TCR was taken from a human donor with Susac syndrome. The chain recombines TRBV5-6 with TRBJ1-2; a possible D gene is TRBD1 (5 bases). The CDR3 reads CASSPMGRQNYGYTF. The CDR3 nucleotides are TGTGCCAGCAGCCCCATGGGGAGACAGAACTATGGCTACACCTTC.